The rows below give T cell receptor beta chains drawn from one sample of a study of blood T cells in healthy people across ages. MiXCR, run by TCRdb on the 5' RACE reads, gives a single entry per CDR3 protein. The sample includes about 1.5 million distinct CDR3 sequences, about 42% seen only once; the top ten take 4%. Input material: blood. These receptors all stem from a woman in her late teens or twenties in good health. The CDR3 runs from the conserved cysteine through the conserved F or W. The order of the fields is clone size, V gene, J gene, D gene, CDR3 DNA, CDR3 protein. A D gene is named only where the DNA matches it firmly. Clone size is shown for a subset of rows, as once, few, many or a class of expanded clone.

abundance: few
v_gene: TRBV15
j_gene: TRBJ1-4
d_gene: -
CDR3nt: TGTGCCACCAGCAGGCACAGGGTCGACGGTGAAAAACTGTTTTTT
CDR3aa: CATSRHRVDGEKLFF

abundance: -
v_gene: TRBV7-8
j_gene: TRBJ2-7
d_gene: TRBD2
CDR3nt: TGTGCCAGCAGCCGGGAGGCCTCCTACGAGCAGTACTTC
CDR3aa: CASSREASYEQYF

abundance: many
v_gene: TRBV7-8
j_gene: TRBJ2-7
d_gene: -
CDR3nt: TGTGCCAGCACCCCGGGGACGACCGACGAGCAGTACTTC
CDR3aa: CASTPGTTDEQYF

abundance: -
v_gene: TRBV6-5
j_gene: TRBJ1-2
d_gene: -
CDR3nt: TGTGCCAGCGGGGCGGGGAATTGGGGCTACACCTTC
CDR3aa: CASGAGNWGYTF

abundance: -
v_gene: TRBV15
j_gene: TRBJ2-1
d_gene: TRBD2
CDR3nt: TGTGCCACCAGCAAGGGACTAGCGGTTTACAATGAGCAGTTCTTC
CDR3aa: CATSKGLAVYNEQFF

abundance: few
v_gene: TRBV29-1
j_gene: TRBJ2-5
d_gene: -
CDR3nt: TGCAGCGTTGCCCCCAGGTACCAAGAGACCCAGTACTTC
CDR3aa: CSVAPRYQETQYF

abundance: -
v_gene: TRBV7-9
j_gene: TRBJ2-3
d_gene: -
CDR3nt: TGTGCCAGCAGCTTAATAGGCATCCGGCAGTATTTT
CDR3aa: CASSLIGIRQYF

abundance: -
v_gene: TRBV20-1
j_gene: TRBJ2-2
d_gene: TRBD1
CDR3nt: TGCAGTGCTAGAGATCTGGACAGGAATATCGGGGAGCTGTTTTTT
CDR3aa: CSARDLDRNIGELFF

abundance: once
v_gene: TRBV21-1
j_gene: TRBJ2-1
d_gene: -
CDR3nt: TGTGCCAGCCGGTTGGTTAGCGGGAGGGCGTGTAATGAGCAGTTCTTC
CDR3aa: CASRLVSGRACNEQFF

abundance: -
v_gene: TRBV20-1
j_gene: TRBJ1-2
d_gene: TRBD1
CDR3nt: TGCAGTGCTAGAGCTTTTGCCAGGGGGCGGCCCGGCTACACCTTC
CDR3aa: CSARAFARGRPGYTF

abundance: -
v_gene: TRBV12-3/TRBV12-4
j_gene: TRBJ1-4
d_gene: -
CDR3nt: TGTGCCAGCAGTTGGCGGCCAGGGGTTAAACGTGATGAAAAACTGTTTTTT
CDR3aa: CASSWRPGVKRDEKLFF

abundance: -
v_gene: TRBV5-1
j_gene: TRBJ1-2
d_gene: -
CDR3nt: TGCGCCAGCAGCTTCGCCTCTCCTAACTATGGCTACACCTTC
CDR3aa: CASSFASPNYGYTF

abundance: few
v_gene: TRBV7-2
j_gene: TRBJ1-2
d_gene: TRBD1
CDR3nt: TGTGCCAGCAGCTTGGGGTTGACAGGGTATGGCTACACCTTC
CDR3aa: CASSLGLTGYGYTF

abundance: few
v_gene: TRBV25-1
j_gene: TRBJ1-2
d_gene: TRBD1
CDR3nt: TGTGCCAGCAGTGCACACCAACAGGGGCCGTATCAGAACTATGGCTACACCTTC
CDR3aa: CASSAHQQGPYQNYGYTF

abundance: -
v_gene: TRBV12-3/TRBV12-4
j_gene: TRBJ2-1
d_gene: TRBD2
CDR3nt: TGTGCCAGCAGTTTCCTTAGCGGGAGTGGGCCTAGGCAGTTCTTC
CDR3aa: CASSFLSGSGPRQFF

abundance: many
v_gene: TRBV12-3/TRBV12-4
j_gene: TRBJ1-4
d_gene: -
CDR3nt: TGTGCCTCAGGGCCCCGAAGGGGCGGGGTAGAAAAACTGTTTTTT
CDR3aa: CASGPRRGGVEKLFF

abundance: -
v_gene: TRBV7-2
j_gene: TRBJ2-1
d_gene: -
CDR3nt: TGTGCCAGCAGCTTAGTGGTAGCCCCCAATGAGCAGTTCTTC
CDR3aa: CASSLVVAPNEQFF

abundance: -
v_gene: TRBV12-3/TRBV12-4
j_gene: TRBJ2-4
d_gene: -
CDR3nt: TGTGCCAGCAGTTTGGGGGGCCCTACGGGCATTCAGTACTTC
CDR3aa: CASSLGGPTGIQYF

abundance: -
v_gene: TRBV6-1
j_gene: TRBJ2-4
d_gene: TRBD2
CDR3nt: TGTGCCAGCAGACCCTTAGCGGGAGATTCCCATGAGCAGTACTTC
CDR3aa: CASRPLAGDSHEQYF

abundance: -
v_gene: TRBV27
j_gene: TRBJ1-2
d_gene: TRBD1
CDR3nt: TGTGCCAGCCGATTCTCAGGGGGTTATGGCTACACCTTC
CDR3aa: CASRFSGGYGYTF